The sequence of this T cell receptor beta chain was determined in a study of Tregs in tolerant kidney transplant recipients (dated by TCRdb to 2018 to 2020). Regarding the study in general: The study applied TCRbeta sequencing to find donor-specific regulatory T cells before combined kidney and bone marrow transplantation and then followed those same cells after transplant. Several methods of expanding Tregs specific for an allogeneic donor were compared by TCRbeta repertoire sequencing in 3 healthy controls. General study outcomes and caveats: Expanding Tregs with activated donor B cells appeared to identify the most biologically relevant and donor-specific TCRbeta repertoire. Because only a small number of patients were included, the study had limitations, and the results will need to be validated in larger populations as well as under other immunosuppression protocols. Biological reproducibility was not directly addressed, though technical replication error appeared minimal.

For TCRbeta CDR3 sequencing, genomic DNA was extracted from sorted cells using the QIAGEN DNeasy Blood and Tissue Kit. High-throughput TCRbeta CDR3 sequencing, including PCR amplification with bias correction and internal controls, was performed commercially through immunoSEQ. The source study handled its data this way. Unique productive TCRbeta sequences were defined by CDR3 nucleotide sequence where primers matched, otherwise by CDR3 amino acid sequence with Vbeta and Jbeta genes. As a correction for sorting error, sequences shared between sorted populations at a frequency ratio of 2:1 or less were discarded, and the remaining shared sequences were assigned to the higher population. A sequence counted as donor-reactive if, in CFSE-low cells, the sequence had a frequency of at least 0.01% and was expanded at least 5-fold compared with unstimulated cells. Repertoire divergence was quantified by Jensen-Shannon divergence using the top 100 TCRbeta sequences ranked by frequency. For samples with multiple sequencing runs, sorting error was corrected separately for each run before the runs were pooled. Held by TCRdb, this immuneACCESS table contains in-frame sequences only and omits some clones. Under half of the omission traces to an unresolved V gene where checked; the cause of the rest is unknown. That table furnishes V, J and clone size, whereas the DNA furnished D and trimming. The table for this sample lists under 100,000 clones; more than 80% of them were counted only once. The top ten hold over 4% of the sample.

Remarks on this clone: The clone's antigen remains unknown. Base qualities were left out, and no much larger clone turns up one base away.

Unstimulated Tregs (CD4+CD25+CD127-), CD4+ non-Tregs (CD4+CD25-), CD4 and CD8 cells were FACS-sorted from thawed PBMCs. Blood from healthy controls was obtained either from healthy volunteers or as purchased buffy coats. Healthy control blood was separated into PBMCs by Ficoll density gradient and cryopreserved, and patient PBMCs were collected both before and after transplant. The origin of this receptor is a human donor in good health. Material: CD8+ T cells from blood.

The CDR3 region: CASSPWDRPIKGTDTQYF. The DNA sequence is as follows: TGTGCCAGCTCACCATGGGACAGGCCTATTAAGGGCACAGATACGCAGTATTTT. The rearrangement joined TRBV18 to TRBJ2-3, and 8 junctional nucleotides match TRBD1. The CDR3 runs 18 amino acids, cysteine and phenylalanine included. Left in the record is the CDR3 DNA by itself, 54 bases read in frame from the first base. V is pruned by 2 bases and J by 1 base, leaving 11 bases of the junction without a gene match. CDR1 and CDR2, looked up from the germline V gene, are KGHSH and LQKENI.